This entry lists 23 T cell receptor beta chains sequenced from one sample in a study of cytomegalovirus exposure and HLA in healthy donors. The study ran its PCR with 60 Vbeta and 13 Jbeta primers. Sequenced by immunoSEQ multiplex PCR; TCRdb stores in-frame clones only, minus some. The table lists around 160,000 clones, about 75% of them singletons. Sequenced sample: PBMCs. These receptors all stem from a man aged 50-59 years in good health and CMV-seropositive.

V gene TRBV2 combines with J gene TRBJ2-7, with 7 nucleotides matching TRBD2. The V segment lost 3 bases and the J segment 7 bases; nucleotides outside the gene matches: 9. The CDR3 loop spans 14 amino acids. From germline, CDR1 is SNHLY and CDR2 FYNNEI. The CDR3 DNA sequence: TGTGCCAGCAGTGATTCGTGGGAGGGGCGGGAGCAGTACGTC. This codes for CASSDSWEGREQYV.

The chain joins TRBV11-2 to TRBJ2-7, with D possibly TRBD1 on 5 matching bases. The CDR3 consists of 12 residues. Trimming removed 1 base from V and 4 bases from J, with 5 bases in between. From germline, CDR1 is SGHAT and CDR2 FQNNGV. CDR3 loop: CASSLAGYEQYF. Written as DNA, the CDR3 is TGTGCCAGCAGCTTAGCAGGGTACGAGCAGTACTTC.

V is TRBV9 and J is TRBJ1-6; D may be TRBD1 (5 bases). This CDR3 has 15 residues. Trimming left V 3 bases short and J 8 bases short, with 15 bases between. Germline lookup yields CDR1 SGDLS and CDR2 YYNGEE. CDR3 in amino acids: CASSGQGNLYSPLHF. CDR3 bases: TGTGCCAGCAGCGGCCAGGGTAACCTATATTCACCCCTCCACTTT.

The rearrangement uses TRBV5-1 and TRBJ2-2; no clear D. Germline lookup yields CDR1 SGHRS and CDR2 YFSETQ. V lost 5 bases, J lost 6 bases, and 5 bases lay in between. The CDR3 covers 11 residues. DNA of the CDR3: TGCGCCAGCAGTTTCTCCGGGGAGCTGTTTTTT. It encodes CASSFSGELFF.

The chain has TRBV4-1 and TRBJ1-2, with D possibly matching TRBD1 (5 bases). Trimming removed 3 bases at V and 2 bases at J, with 16 bases between. In germline, CDR1 is MGHRA, CDR2 YSYEKL. This CDR3 has 16 amino acids. DNA for the CDR3: TGCGCCAGCAGCCATAGGGGCGGGACCGAAAACTATGGCTACACCTTC. Protein product: CASSHRGGTENYGYTF.

This clone showed up just a few times. CDR3 coding DNA: TGTGCCTGGAGTGTACCCTCAAAACGGGGCTATGGCTACACCTTC. Its protein product is CAWSVPSKRGYGYTF. The V call is TRBV30, the J call TRBJ1-2; D is undetermined. Germline V CDR1 and CDR2: GTSNPN, SVGIG (reference sequence). Trimming left V 0 bases short and J 4 bases short, with 15 bases between. This CDR3 region has 15 residues.

This clone was recorded only once. This rearrangement joins TRBV28 to TRBJ1-2; 10 bases are a match to TRBD1. J was trimmed by 6 bases and V by 1 base; bases with no gene match: 8. This CDR3 contains 16 residues. Per the germline V gene, CDR1 is MDHEN and CDR2 is SYDVKM. The CDR3 is CASSLFHSGQGDGYTF. The CDR3 bases are TGTGCCAGCAGTTTATTTCATTCCGGACAGGGGGATGGCTACACCTTC.

This rearrangement joins TRBV10-3 to TRBJ1-2, with TRBD1 matching over 11 bases. The CDR3 length is 14 residues. The ends lost 4 bases at V and 3 bases at J; junction bases unmatched: 1. From germline, CDR1 is ENHRY and CDR2 SYGVKD. Here the CDR3 DNA reads TGTGCCATCAGTGGGACAGGGGGCGACTATGGCTACACCTTC. Protein: CAISGTGGDYGYTF.

This clone was detected only once. The chain carries TRBV29-1 and TRBJ2-7, with 11 bases lining up with TRBD1. Germline lookup yields CDR1 SQVTM and CDR2 ANQGSEA. With 5 bases clipped from V and 6 bases from J, the junction kept 3 bases outside the gene matches. This CDR3 is 12 amino acids long. The CDR3 DNA is TGCAGCGTTCGGGGACAGGGGGTCGAGCAGTACTTC. It codes for CSVRGQGVEQYF.

V gene TRBV7-9 combines with J gene TRBJ1-2; D is uncertain. V was clipped by 7 bases and J by 7 bases, with 13 bases between them. CDR3 length: 12 amino acids. Per germline, CDR1 SEHNR and CDR2 FQNEAQ (reference sequence). CDR3 region: CASNYGEGGYTF. The CDR3, as DNA: TGTGCCAGCAACTATGGCGAGGGTGGCTACACCTTC.

The chain combines TRBV5-5 with TRBJ2-7; the D gene is possibly TRBD1 (5 bases). Germline-derived CDR1 and CDR2 are SGHKS and YYEKEE (reference sequence). The V gene lost 0 bases and the J gene lost 3 bases, with 13 bases spanning the gap. CDR3 length equals 15 residues. The CDR3: CASSLEGDGFYEQYF. The DNA for the CDR3 is TGTGCCAGCAGCTTGGAAGGGGATGGGTTCTACGAGCAGTACTTC.

The V call is TRBV19, the J call TRBJ2-5, with 9 positions matching TRBD1. There are 18 residues in the CDR3. CDR1 and CDR2 from the germline V gene are LNHDA and SQIVND (reference sequence). J gave up 5 bases and V 0 bases, and 13 bases lay outside the gene matches. CDR3 in amino acids: CASSIDLSGQGGLETQYF. CDR3 DNA: TGTGCCAGTAGTATAGACCTCTCGGGACAGGGCGGGTTGGAGACCCAGTACTTC.

The chain is built from TRBV5-1 and TRBJ1-4, with 11 bases matching TRBD1. This CDR3 has 18 amino acids. The germline CDR1 and CDR2 sequences are SGHRS and YFSETQ. J was trimmed by 5 bases and V by 4 bases; bases with no gene match: 13. The CDR3 sequence: CASSPDRGLRRVNEKLFF. The CDR3 nucleotides read TGCGCCAGCAGCCCGGACAGGGGGCTTAGGCGGGTCAATGAAAAACTGTTTTTT.

The gene calls are TRBV5-1 and TRBJ2-3, with D tentatively TRBD1 (7 bases). The CDR3 totals 15 residues. V dropped 3 bases and J dropped 2 bases, with 13 bases sitting between them. The germline gives CDR1 SGHRS, CDR2 YFSETQ. The CDR3 here is CASSSAGQTTDTQYF. DNA for the CDR3: TGCGCCAGCAGCTCTGCGGGACAGACCACAGATACGCAGTATTTT.

This chain joins TRBV4-1 and TRBJ1-1; no reliable D call. The CDR3 runs 17 residues. The germline V gene has CDR1 MGHRA and CDR2 YSYEKL. V shed 6 bases and J shed 0 bases, with 20 bases lying between them. The CDR3 DNA sequence: TGCGCCAGCAGTCGAGACCAGGTCAAGACTATGAACACTGAAGCTTTCTTT. Its protein product is CASSRDQVKTMNTEAFF.

The chain couples TRBV7-9 to TRBJ1-1; 9 bases map to TRBD1. The CDR3 has 15 amino acids. The germline gives CDR1 SEHNR, CDR2 FQNEAQ (reference sequence). V trimming: 5 bases; J trimming: 1 base; junction bases outside the gene matches: 5. Here the CDR3 DNA reads TGTGCCAGCAGCCCCGGACAGGGGACGAACACTGAAGCTTTCTTT. Amino acid sequence: CASSPGQGTNTEAFF. Looking up the rest from reference TRBV7-9 and TRBJ1-1 gives the full variable domain: DTGVSQNPRHKITKRGQNVTFRCDPISEHNRLYWYRQTLGQGPEFLTYFQNEAQLEKSRLLSDRFSAERPKGSFSTLEIQRTEQGDSAMYLCASSPGQGTNTEAFFGQGTRLTVV.

The chain is built from TRBV28 and TRBJ1-2; tentatively, D is TRBD1 (6 bases). Germline V lookup: CDR1 MDHEN, CDR2 SYDVKM. CDR3 length equals 13 residues. With 7 bases removed from V and 7 bases from J, the gap between germline ends came to 16 bases. In nucleotides, the CDR3 is TGTGCCAGCACTACCCCAGGGGCCGGTGGCTACACCTTC. Protein product: CASTTPGAGGYTF.

The gene calls are TRBV7-9 and TRBJ2-5, with D uncertain. Germline values: CDR1 SEHNR, CDR2 FQNEAQ (reference sequence). This CDR3 has 14 residues. V was trimmed by 1 base and J by 5 bases, leaving 11 bases between them. CDR3 bases: TGTGCCAGCAGCTTAGATGTGACTCAGGAGACCCAGTACTTC. Amino acids: CASSLDVTQETQYF.

The rearrangement links TRBV4-3 to TRBJ2-3, with D unresolved. Trimming stripped 1 base from V and 0 bases from J, with 11 bases between. Germline loops: CDR1 LGHNA, CDR2 YSLEER. The CDR3 contains 16 residues. As DNA, the CDR3 is TGCGCCAGCAGCCAAGGACACTTATCTAGCACAGATACGCAGTATTTT. Protein: CASSQGHLSSTDTQYF.

In the case of this clone: One junction end does not reproduce the germline sequence, and a read error may be involved. The chain employs TRBV18 and TRBJ1-4; TRBD1 agrees at 11 bases. Per germline, CDR1 KGHSH and CDR2 LQKENI. This CDR3 has 12 amino acids. CDR3 sequence: CASSLGQGALLF. In DNA form, the CDR3 reads TGTGCCAGCTCACTTGGACAGGGGGCGCTTCTTTTT.

The chain combines TRBV5-1 with TRBJ2-5; 11 bases match TRBD2. V lost 1 base, J lost 5 bases, and 10 bases stayed unmatched. Per germline, CDR1 SGHRS and CDR2 YFSETQ. CDR3 length equals 17 residues. The CDR3 loop is CASSLFGLAGGQETQYF. The CDR3 bases are TGCGCCAGCAGCTTGTTCGGGCTAGCGGGGGGTCAGGAGACCCAGTACTTC. The variable domain in full, with the rest retrieved from reference TRBV5-1 and TRBJ2-5, is KAGVTQTPRYLIKTRGQQVTLSCSPISGHRSVSWYQQTPGQGLQFLFEYFSETQRNKGNFPGRFSGRQFSNSRSEMNVSTLELGDSALYLCASSLFGLAGGQETQYFGPGTRLLVL.

The chain employs TRBV15 and TRBJ2-7; unclear D gene. The CDR3 contains 11 residues. Looked up from germline, CDR1 is LNHNV and CDR2 is YYDKDF (reference sequence). The CDR3 is CATSRLGHTDV. The DNA for the CDR3 is TGTGCCACCAGCAGACTAGGTCACACCGACGTC.

The chain recombines TRBV11-2 with TRBJ1-1, with TRBD1 identical over 7 bases. The junction had 6 bases not matched to a gene; V was cut back by 3 bases and J by 2 bases. Germline CDR1 reads SGHAT; CDR2 reads FQNNGV. The CDR3 is 15 residues long. The CDR3 protein is CASSFLTGLNTEAFF. The CDR3 DNA follows: TGTGCCAGCAGCTTTCTGACAGGGCTCAACACTGAAGCTTTCTTT.